The following is a T cell receptor beta chain sequence with its context. These data come from a study of T cell responses to AZD1222 COVID-19 vaccine. Produced via immunoSEQ multiplex PCR; TCRdb's table is partial and in-frame only. The sample records about 180,000 clones, around nine tenths being singletons. This CDR3 spans 13 amino acids. Trimming took off 6 bases at V and 5 bases at J, with 13 bases between the two ends. Germline V lookup: CDR1 MDHEN, CDR2 SYDVKM. The sequenced sample was peripheral blood, obtained on day 0 of AZD1222 vaccination. The V gene is TRBV28, the J gene TRBJ1-1; no definite D call. This clonotype originated in an adult in good health. CDR3 residues: CASRGPPLTEAFF. The DNA for the CDR3 is TGTGCCAGCAGAGGACCGCCCCTAACTGAAGCTTTCTTT.